This T cell receptor beta chain is from a study of T cell clonality in common variable immunodeficiency. Germline V gene sequence: CDR1 SQVTM, CDR2 ANQGSEA. CDR3 size: 14 residues. Losses at the gene ends were 5 bases for V and 6 bases for J; bases not matched to a gene: 10. This clone was counted ten times or more. The CDR3 end lies 3 residues beyond the end of the read and is filled in from the germline J gene. Method: immunoSEQ multiplex PCR; TCRdb's copy keeps in-frame clones and lacks some. The sample includes 45,000 to 55,000 clones, none of them occurring once. This chain joins TRBV29-1 and TRBJ1-3; 7 nucleotides line up with TRBD1. Material: peripheral blood mononuclear cells. The sequence came from a person between 18 and 69 years old in good health. The CDR3 bases that were read are TGCAGCGTTCTCCCCGACAGGGTCGAAAACACC. It codes for CSVLPDRVENT. The entire CDR3 protein is CSVLPDRVENTIYF.